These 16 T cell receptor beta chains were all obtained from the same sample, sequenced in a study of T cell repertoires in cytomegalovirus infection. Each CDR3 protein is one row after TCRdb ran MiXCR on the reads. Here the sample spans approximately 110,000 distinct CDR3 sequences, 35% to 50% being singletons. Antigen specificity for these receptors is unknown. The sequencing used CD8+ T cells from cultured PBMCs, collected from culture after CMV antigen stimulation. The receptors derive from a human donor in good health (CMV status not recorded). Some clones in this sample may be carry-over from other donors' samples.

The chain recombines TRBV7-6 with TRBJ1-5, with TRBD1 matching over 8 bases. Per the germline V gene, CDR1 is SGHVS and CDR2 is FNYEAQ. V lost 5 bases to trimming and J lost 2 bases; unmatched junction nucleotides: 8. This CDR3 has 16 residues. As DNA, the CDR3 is TGTGCCAGCAGCCCTTCGACAGGGGAAGGCAATCAGCCCCAGCATTTT. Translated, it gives CASSPSTGEGNQPQHF.

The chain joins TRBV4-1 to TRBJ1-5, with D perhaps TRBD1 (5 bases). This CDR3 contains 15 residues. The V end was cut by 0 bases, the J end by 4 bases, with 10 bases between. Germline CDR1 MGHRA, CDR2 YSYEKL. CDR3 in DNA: TGCGCCAGCAGCCAAGAGGGGGATCCAAATCAGCCCCAGCATTTT. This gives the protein CASSQEGDPNQPQHF.

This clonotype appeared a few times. The CDR3, as DNA: TGTGCCAGCAGCTTAGTAGGGGAATCCTACGAGCAGTACTTC. It yields the protein CASSLVGESYEQYF. This chain joins TRBV7-9 and TRBJ2-7; TRBD1 is a possible D gene (5 bases). The germline gives CDR1 SEHNR, CDR2 FQNEAQ (reference sequence). This CDR3 is built from 14 residues. V was pared by 1 base and J by 1 base, with 8 bases between.

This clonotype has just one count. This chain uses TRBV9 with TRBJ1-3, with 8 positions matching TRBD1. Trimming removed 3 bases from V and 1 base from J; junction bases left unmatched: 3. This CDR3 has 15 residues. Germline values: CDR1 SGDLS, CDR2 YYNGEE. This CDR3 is CASSATGGSGNTIYF. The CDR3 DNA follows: TGTGCCAGCAGCGCCACAGGGGGTTCTGGAAACACCATATATTTT.

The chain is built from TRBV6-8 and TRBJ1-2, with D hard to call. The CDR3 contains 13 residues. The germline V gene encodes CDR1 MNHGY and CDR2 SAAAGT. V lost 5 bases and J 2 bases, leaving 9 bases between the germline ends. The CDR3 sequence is CASSDGPNYGYTF. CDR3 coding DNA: TGTGCCAGCAGTGACGGACCGAACTATGGCTACACCTTC.

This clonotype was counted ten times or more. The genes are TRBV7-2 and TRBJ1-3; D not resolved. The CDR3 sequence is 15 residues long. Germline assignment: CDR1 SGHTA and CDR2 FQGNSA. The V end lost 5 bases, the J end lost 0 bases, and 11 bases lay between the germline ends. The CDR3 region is CASSPYRSSGNTIYF. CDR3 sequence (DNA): TGTGCCAGCAGCCCTTACCGGAGCTCTGGAAACACCATATATTTT.

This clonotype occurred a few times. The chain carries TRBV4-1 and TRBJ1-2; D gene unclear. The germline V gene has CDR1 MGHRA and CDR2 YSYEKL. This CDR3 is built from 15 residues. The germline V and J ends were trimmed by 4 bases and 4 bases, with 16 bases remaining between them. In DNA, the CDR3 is TGCGCCAGCAGCCCTCCTGACACGACAACCTATGGCTACACCTTC. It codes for CASSPPDTTTYGYTF.

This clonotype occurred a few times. In DNA, the CDR3 is TGTGCCATCCTCGGACTAGCGGGGGCCCATAGCACAGATACGCAGTATTTT. Translation: CAILGLAGAHSTDTQYF. The V and J genes are TRBV28 and TRBJ2-3, with 13 bases lining up with TRBD2. Germline V gene data show CDR1 as MDHEN and CDR2 as SYDVKM. With 10 bases clipped from V and 0 bases from J, the junction kept 10 bases outside the gene matches. CDR3 size: 17 residues.

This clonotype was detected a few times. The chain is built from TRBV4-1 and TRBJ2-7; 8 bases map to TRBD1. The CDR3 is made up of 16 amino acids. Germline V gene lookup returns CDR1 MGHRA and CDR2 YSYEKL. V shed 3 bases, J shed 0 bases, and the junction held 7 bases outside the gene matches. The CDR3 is CASSHPRGQASYEQYF. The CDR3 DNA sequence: TGCGCCAGCAGCCACCCCCGGGGACAGGCCTCCTACGAGCAGTACTTC.

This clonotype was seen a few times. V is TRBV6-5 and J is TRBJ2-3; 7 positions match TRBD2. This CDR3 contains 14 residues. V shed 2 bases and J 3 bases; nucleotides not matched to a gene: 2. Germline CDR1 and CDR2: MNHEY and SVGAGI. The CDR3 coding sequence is TGTGCCAGCAGTTACGGACTAGGTACAGATACGCAGTATTTT. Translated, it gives CASSYGLGTDTQYF.

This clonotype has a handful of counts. The CDR3 sequence: CASRTGTAVDEQYF. Here the CDR3 DNA reads TGTGCCAGCAGGACCGGGACCGCCGTCGACGAGCAGTACTTC. The chain carries TRBV6-5 and TRBJ2-7, with D possibly called TRBD1 or TRBD2 (5 bases each). Germline V gene data show CDR1 as MNHEY and CDR2 as SVGAGI. This CDR3 is 14 amino acids long. V shed 6 bases and J shed 5 bases, with 17 bases lying between them.

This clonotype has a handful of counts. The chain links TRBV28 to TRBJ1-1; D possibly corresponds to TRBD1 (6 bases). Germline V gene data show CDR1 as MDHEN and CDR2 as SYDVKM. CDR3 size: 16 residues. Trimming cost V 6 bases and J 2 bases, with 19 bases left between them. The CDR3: CASRDLDSPQNTEAFF. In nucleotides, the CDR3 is TGTGCCAGCAGGGACCTGGACAGTCCTCAAAACACTGAAGCTTTCTTT.

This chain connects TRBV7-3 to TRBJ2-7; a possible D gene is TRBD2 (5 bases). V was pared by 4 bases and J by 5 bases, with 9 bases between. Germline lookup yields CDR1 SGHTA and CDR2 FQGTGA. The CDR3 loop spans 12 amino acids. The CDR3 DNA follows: TGTGCCAGCAGCTACGAGGGAAACGAGCAGTACTTC. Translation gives CASSYEGNEQYF.

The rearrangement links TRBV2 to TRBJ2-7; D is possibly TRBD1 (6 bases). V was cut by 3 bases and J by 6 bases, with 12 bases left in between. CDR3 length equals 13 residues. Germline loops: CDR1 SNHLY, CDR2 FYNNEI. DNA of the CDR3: TGTGCCAGCAGTGAGTGGCAGGGGCGCGAGCAGTACTTC. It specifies CASSEWQGREQYF.

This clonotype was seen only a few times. CDR3 in DNA: TGTGCCAGCAGCTTGGCGGGTCCTGAAGCTTTCTTT. Protein sequence: CASSLAGPEAFF. This rearrangement joins TRBV7-4 to TRBJ1-1; D is undetermined. V dropped 3 bases and J dropped 6 bases, with 8 bases sitting between them. CDR1 and CDR2 from the germline V gene are SGHVT and SQSDAQ. This CDR3 is 12 amino acids long.

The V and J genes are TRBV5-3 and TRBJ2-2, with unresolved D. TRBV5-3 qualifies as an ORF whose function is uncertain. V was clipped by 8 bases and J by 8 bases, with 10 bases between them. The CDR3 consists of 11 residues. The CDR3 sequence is CASSRRGELFF. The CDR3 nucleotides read TGTGCCAGCAGCCGACGGGGGGAGCTGTTTTTT.